This TCR beta chain is drawn from a study of cytomegalovirus exposure and HLA in healthy donors. Overall study context: Of some 400 genotyped donors, roughly 81% grouped in the Caucasian-associated ancestry cluster.

This clone was counted a few times. Germline and junction disagree at one end, which may indicate a read error. The PCR used 60 Vbeta and 13 Jbeta primers. Produced via immunoSEQ multiplex PCR; TCRdb's table is partial and in-frame only. The sample comprises fewer than 100,000 clones, approximately 7.7% of which are singletons, and 2.3% rests with the top ten. CDR1 SGHDN and CDR2 FVKESK come from the germline V gene. This CDR3 region has 17 residues. The rearrangement joins TRBV14 to TRBJ2-7; 8 nucleotides agree with TRBD2. The clonotype comes from a man in his forties or fifties in good health and CMV-seronegative. Sample: PBMCs. This CDR3 reads CASGQDRKRGFAYEQYF. The CDR3 nucleotides are TGTGCCAGCGGCCAAGATCGTAAGCGGGGGTTCGCCTACGAGCAGTACTTC. The full variable domain, completed using reference TRBV14 and TRBJ2-7, is EAGVTQFPSHSVIEKGQTVTLRCDPISGHDNLYWYRRVMGKEIKFLLHFVKESKQDESGMPNNRFLAERTGGTYSTLKVQPAELEDSGVYFCASGQDRKRGFAYEQYFGPGTRLTVT.